This T cell receptor beta chain was sequenced for a study of T cell changes during pregnancy in multiple sclerosis. Measured with immunoSEQ multiplex PCR; TCRdb has only the in-frame clones, and not every one. The profile shows some 31,000 clones, approximately 92% of them singletons. Source: CD8+ T cells from peripheral blood mononuclear cells, taken before pregnancy. The receptor was isolated from a female donor with multiple sclerosis, enrolled in a pregnancy study.

The CDR3 here is CASSYSEQGNTEAFF. The CDR3 bases are TGTGCCAGCAGTTACTCGGAGCAGGGGAACACTGAAGCTTTCTTT. V and J are TRBV6-6 and TRBJ1-1, with D perhaps matching TRBD1 (5 bases). Germline-derived CDR1 and CDR2 are MNHNY and SVGAGI (reference sequence). Deletions cut 0 bases from V and 1 base from J, with 9 bases between. This CDR3 region has 15 residues.